This T cell receptor (beta chain) was sequenced during a study of blood T cell repertoires in COVID-19. Study context: From the United States, Italy and Spain came samples of acute and convalescent COVID-19. T cells, B-cell-depleted T cells, or PBMCs supplied cDNA or gDNA.

After removal of 10 bases from V and 0 bases from J, the junction contained 9 bases not matched to a gene. Germline-derived CDR1 and CDR2 are LNHDA and SQIVND (reference sequence). This CDR3 region has 14 residues. Per the original data handling: Reference gene primer amplification in the assay estimated nucleated cell counts. Profiling relied on immunoSEQ multiplex PCR, and the TCRdb table lists in-frame clones only, not all of them. V and J calls and clone size are given by that table; D and trimming were obtained from the DNA. The data hold approximately 210,000 clones, with approximately 84% observed a single time.

The sample was peripheral blood. The clonotype comes from a woman between 45 and 65 years old with active or convalescent COVID-19. This chain links TRBV19 with TRBJ2-7; 7 nucleotides match TRBD2. Written as DNA, the CDR3 is TGTGCCACCAAACCTGGACTAGACTCCTACGAGCAGTACTTC. As protein: CATKPGLDSYEQYF. The full variable domain, with the rest looked up from reference TRBV19 and TRBJ2-7, is DGGITQSPKYLFRKEGQNVTLSCEQNLNHDAMYWYRQDPGQGLRLIYYSQIVNDFQKGDIAEGYSVSREKKESFPLTVTSAQKNPTAFYLCATKPGLDSYEQYFGPGTRLTVT.